This T cell receptor beta chain emerged from a study of human CD8 memory T cell subsets. Study-wide results and caveats: Overlapping only minimally, the repertoires of stem-like memory and precursor exhausted T cells were largely separate from each other. Of all T cell receptor chains, just the beta chains were sequenced in this study. While effector memory cells differed, stem-like memory and precursor exhausted T cells had similarly high diversity.

A UMI-labeled 5' RACE approach was the method that produced the TCR beta libraries. From the 5' RACE reads, TCRdb lists one entry per CDR3 protein and no DNA. This sample's table has 10,000 to 11,000 distinct CDR3 sequences. The CDR3 consists of 14 residues. Looked up from germline, CDR1 is SNHLY and CDR2 is FYNNEI. Enriched by negative magnetic separation, total CD8+ T cells were obtained. On this clonotype itself: Its antigen remains unidentified.

The genes are TRBV2 and TRBJ2-5; no DNA is available, so the TRBD2 call from TCRdb remains unchecked. This clonotype was sampled from a human donor in good health. Specimen: CD8+ T cells from PBMCs. The CDR3 region is CASSGLAGVETQYF. Combining the CDR3 with reference TRBV2 and TRBJ2-5 gives the whole variable domain EPEVTQTPSHQVTQMGQEVILRCVPISNHLYFYWYRQILGQKVEFLVSFYNNEISEKSEIFDDQFSVERPDGSNFTLKIRSTKLEDSAMYFCASSGLAGVETQYFGPGTRLLVL.